This T cell receptor beta chain was recovered during a study of blood T cell repertoires in COVID-19. Between the trimmed V and J ends, which lost 1 base and 6 bases, there was a span of 9 bases. Germline-derived CDR1 and CDR2 are LGHNT and FRNRAP. The CDR3 extends over 13 amino acids. Original processing methods: Reference gene primer amplification in the assay estimated nucleated cell counts. Profiled with immunoSEQ multiplex PCR; TCRdb holds only in-frame clones, not every one. V and J calls and clone size come straight from that table; D and trimming were deduced from the DNA. The sample lists about 200,000 clones, roughly nine tenths occurring once.

The TCR comes from a woman aged 50 to 60 with acute or convalescent COVID-19. The sequenced sample consisted of peripheral blood. J is TRBJ1-2 and V is TRBV12-5; D is possibly TRBD1 (6 bases). Written as DNA, the CDR3 is TGTGCTAGTGGTTTGGACAGGGCCAATGGCTACACCTTC. Its translation is CASGLDRANGYTF.